The rows below give T cell receptor beta chains drawn from one sample of a study of T cell changes during pregnancy in multiple sclerosis. Sequencing was performed with immunoSEQ multiplex PCR; in TCRdb, only in-frame clones are kept and a portion is missing. The sample includes 100,000 or so clones, approximately 90% seen only once; the top ten take about 0.75%. Sample: peripheral blood, taken in the second trimester of pregnancy. All receptors derive from a female donor in good health, enrolled as a control in a pregnancy study. Each CDR3 is given with its conserved first and last residue. The D gene is left open where the match is weak. Expanded clones get a size class; other rows say once, few or many, or leave the size out.

clone_size,d_call,j_call,v_call,cdr3_nt,cdr3_aa
-,TRBD2,TRBJ2-1,TRBV19,TGTGCCAGTAGTATAGAAGCGGGAGGGTGGAATGAGCAGTTCTTC,CASSIEAGGWNEQFF
-,-,TRBJ2-5,TRBV5-1,TGCGCCAGCAGCTTGGAAAGGGTTGGGGGGGGCCACGAGACCCAGTACTTC,CASSLERVGGGHETQYF
-,TRBD1,TRBJ1-5,TRBV6-1,TGTGCCAGCAGGGGACAGCCGGGGGAGCCCCAGCATTTT,CASRGQPGEPQHF
few,TRBD2,TRBJ2-3,TRBV7-9,TGTGCCAGCATCAGGACTAGCGTCACAGATACGCAGTATTTT,CASIRTSVTDTQYF
-,TRBD1,TRBJ1-2,TRBV28,TGTGCCAGCAGTTTAGGGGACAGGGCCGGGGCTGGCTACACCTTC,CASSLGDRAGAGYTF
-,TRBD2,TRBJ2-7,TRBV27,TGTGCCAGCAGTTTCCTAGCGGGGACCTCCTACGAGCAGTACTTC,CASSFLAGTSYEQYF
-,-,TRBJ1-6,TRBV9,TGTGCCAGCAGCTCGCCGGGGGTTTGGAGCGATAATTCACCCCTCCACTTT,CASSSPGVWSDNSPLHF
-,-,TRBJ2-5,TRBV11-2,TGTGCCAGCGGGGGGGAGACCCAGTACTTC,CASGGETQYF
-,TRBD1,TRBJ1-5,TRBV5-6,TGTGCCAGCAGCTTGGGTGAGGGGGCGAAGCCCCAGCATTTT,CASSLGEGAKPQHF
-,-,TRBJ2-5,TRBV10-3,TGTGCCATCAGTGAGACAGGACCTCAAGAGACCCAGTACTTC,CAISETGPQETQYF
-,TRBD1,TRBJ1-1,TRBV6-4,TGTGCCAGCAGGGAACAGGGGCAGGGCACTGAAGCTTTCTTT,CASREQGQGTEAFF
-,TRBD2,TRBJ2-7,TRBV10-2,TGCGCCAGCAGAGACGGACTAGCGGGGGGGAGAGAGCAGTACTTC,CASRDGLAGGREQYF
-,TRBD2,TRBJ2-2,TRBV4-1,TGCGCCAGCAGCCCTCCCCCCCTAGCGGGGGCACCCAACACCGGGGAGCTGTTTTTT,CASSPPPLAGAPNTGELFF
-,-,TRBJ2-7,TRBV10-2,TGCGCCAGCAGTGGGGCAGGTTTTACCTACGAGCAGTACTTC,CASSGAGFTYEQYF
-,-,TRBJ2-3,TRBV27,TGTGCCAGCAGTTTACACAACACAGATACGCAGTATTTT,CASSLHNTDTQYF
-,TRBD1,TRBJ1-5,TRBV6-5,TGTGCCAGCAGTTGGGGGACAGGTAATCAGCCCCAGCATTTT,CASSWGTGNQPQHF
-,TRBD2,TRBJ2-1,TRBV5-1,TGCGCCAGCAGCACCCAGACTAGCGGGAGAAACGATGAGCAGTTCTTC,CASSTQTSGRNDEQFF
once,TRBD1,TRBJ1-2,TRBV28,TGTGCCAGCAGTTTAAGTCAGGGGGCTAACTATGGCTACACCTTC,CASSLSQGANYGYTF
-,-,TRBJ2-2,TRBV19,TGTGCCAGTTTATACACCGGGGAGCTGTTTTTT,CASLYTGELFF
-,-,TRBJ2-1,TRBV27,TGTGCCAGCAGTGGTGACAGGTCATTCTACAATGAGCAGTTCTTC,CASSGDRSFYNEQFF
once,TRBD2,TRBJ2-2,TRBV27,TGTGCCAGCAGAACTGACCGGGGACTAGCCGGGGAGCTGTTTTTT,CASRTDRGLAGELFF
-,TRBD1,TRBJ2-5,TRBV18,TGTGCCAGCTCACCAGGGACAGGGGTAGCCGAGACCCAGTACTTC,CASSPGTGVAETQYF
-,TRBD2,TRBJ2-1,TRBV2,TGTGCCAGCAGTGAAAGTAGGACTAGCGGAGATGAGCAGTTCTTC,CASSESRTSGDEQFF
-,TRBD2,TRBJ2-3,TRBV5-4,TGTGCCAGCAGCCTAACTAGCGCGGCCTTTTCGCAGTATTTT,CASSLTSAAFSQYF
-,TRBD1,TRBJ2-7,TRBV27,TGTGCCAGCAGTCCACAGGGGATCTCCTACGAGCAGTACTTC,CASSPQGISYEQYF
-,-,TRBJ2-1,TRBV19,TGTGCCAGTAGCCCCATATTAGCGTTAGACTCCTACAATGAGCAGTTCTTC,CASSPILALDSYNEQFF
-,TRBD1,TRBJ2-3,TRBV5-1,TGCGCCAGCAGCCGGGGGACAGGGGTGGGCCCAGATACGCAGTATTTT,CASSRGTGVGPDTQYF
-,TRBD1,TRBJ2-7,TRBV19,TGTGCCAGTACAGGGGGCGCCTCCTACGAGCAGTACTTC,CASTGGASYEQYF
-,-,TRBJ2-2,TRBV5-1,TGCGCCAGCAGCTTGGCTGGCGGGGCGAACACCGGGGAGCTGTTTTTT,CASSLAGGANTGELFF
-,TRBD1,TRBJ1-2,TRBV30,TGTGCCTGGGTCGTGACAGGGGGCGTGGGCTACACCTTC,CAWVVTGGVGYTF
-,TRBD2,TRBJ2-5,TRBV7-7,TGTGCTAGCAGCTTAGCGGGAGGACAAGAGACCCAGTACTTC,CASSLAGGQETQYF
-,-,TRBJ2-3,TRBV7-9,TGTGCCAGCAGACCCGTTGGAGCTAGCACAGATACGCAGTATTTT,CASRPVGASTDTQYF
-,-,TRBJ2-7,TRBV5-1,TGCGCCAGCAGCTGGGGACTGACAGACTTCTACGAGCAGTACTTC,CASSWGLTDFYEQYF
-,-,TRBJ2-3,TRBV10-3,TGTGCCATCAGTGGGACGGGGAGTGCAGATACGCAGTATTTT,CAISGTGSADTQYF
-,TRBD1,TRBJ1-5,TRBV18,TGTGCCAGCTCACTGGGACAGGACAACCAGCCCCAGCATTTT,CASSLGQDNQPQHF
-,-,TRBJ2-7,TRBV7-2,TGTGCCAGCAGCTCGCGGGACAGCTCCTACGAGCAGTACTTC,CASSSRDSSYEQYF
-,-,TRBJ2-4,TRBV7-9,TGTGCCAGCAGCTTAGGGGGGGAGGCCAAAAACATTCAGTACTTC,CASSLGGEAKNIQYF
-,TRBD1,TRBJ2-7,TRBV10-2,TGCGCCAGCAGGGGGACAGGGCAGACCTACGAGCAGTACTTC,CASRGTGQTYEQYF
-,TRBD1,TRBJ1-2,TRBV19,TGTGCCAGTAGTGCCGGTTGGACAGGGATTACCTATGGCTACACCTTC,CASSAGWTGITYGYTF
-,TRBD2,TRBJ2-1,TRBV7-9,TGTGCCAGCAGTTCCCGGGCGGGGGGCCTCAATGAGCAGTTCTTC,CASSSRAGGLNEQFF
-,-,TRBJ1-4,TRBV5-1,TGCGCCAGCAGCTTGGGGCAAGGACAGTTTACTAATGAAAAACTGTTTTTT,CASSLGQGQFTNEKLFF
once,-,TRBJ2-7,TRBV5-1,TGCGCCAGCAGCTCGACCCCAACGGGCTCCTACGAGCAGTACTTC,CASSSTPTGSYEQYF
-,TRBD1,TRBJ1-1,TRBV19,TGTGCCAGTAGTATAGGTCCAGGGGGCAACACTGAAGCTTTCTTT,CASSIGPGGNTEAFF
-,-,TRBJ2-7,TRBV6-1,TGTGCCAGCAGTGAATGGGGGGGCCGCTCCTACGAGCAGTACTTC,CASSEWGGRSYEQYF
-,-,TRBJ1-5,TRBV7-9,TGTGCCAGCAGCTTACAAAACAATCAGCCCCAGCATTTT,CASSLQNNQPQHF
-,TRBD1,TRBJ2-7,TRBV4-3,TGCGCCAGCAGCCAAGAGGACAGGGCAGGGGAGCAGTACTTC,CASSQEDRAGEQYF
-,-,TRBJ2-2,TRBV6-5,TGTGCCAGCAGTTACGCGGAAACCGGGGAGCTGTTTTTT,CASSYAETGELFF
once,-,TRBJ2-7,TRBV6-1,TGTGCCAGCAGTGAAATGGCTGAGCAGTACTTC,CASSEMAEQYF
-,-,TRBJ1-2,TRBV19,TGTGCCAGTAGTAAACAGGGCCCGACCCATGGCTACACCTTC,CASSKQGPTHGYTF
-,TRBD1,TRBJ2-7,TRBV4-1,TGCGCCAGCAGCCAAGAAGACAGGGCCTACGAGCAGTACTTC,CASSQEDRAYEQYF
-,-,TRBJ1-2,TRBV6-5,TGTGCCAGCCAGGGGATCTATGGCTACACCTTC,CASQGIYGYTF
once,-,TRBJ1-2,TRBV4-1,TGCGCCAGCAGCCAACCAAGGCTGATACCTAGCCTTATGGGCTACACCTTC,CASSQPRLIPSLMGYTF
-,TRBD1,TRBJ1-2,TRBV18,TGTGCCAGCTCACAGGGACAGGATTATGGCTACACCTTC,CASSQGQDYGYTF
-,-,TRBJ2-7,TRBV29-1,TGCAGCGCCGAGGGGGGGGGACTCTACGAGCAGTACTTC,CSAEGGGLYEQYF
-,TRBD1,TRBJ1-2,TRBV6-6,TGTGCCAGCAGTCCGGGACAGGGGCGAGGCTATGGCTACACCTTC,CASSPGQGRGYGYTF